Shown below are 21 T cell receptor beta chains from a single sample sequenced in a study of CD8+ T cells in alopecia areata. Following extraction, RNA underwent reverse transcription to cDNA, which served as the sequencing template. Produced via immunoSEQ multiplex PCR; TCRdb's table is partial and in-frame only. Among roughly 250,000 clones, about two thirds were seen once, and the ten largest hold approximately 1.2%. Sequencing used CD4+ T cells sorted from blood, obtained at week 0. These receptors were obtained from a human donor with alopecia areata.

The V gene is TRBV9, the J gene TRBJ2-2; D is ambiguous. From germline, CDR1 is SGDLS and CDR2 YYNGEE. The length of the CDR3 is 14 residues. V was clipped by 5 bases and J by 4 bases, with 12 bases between them. The CDR3 reads CASRPSAFTGELFF. The CDR3 nucleotides read TGTGCCAGCAGACCCTCAGCTTTCACCGGGGAGCTGTTTTTT.

This clone was observed a handful of times. This chain joins TRBV5-1 and TRBJ2-1; D is ambiguous. Trimming removed 4 bases from V and 6 bases from J, with 14 bases in between. Germline V gene sequence: CDR1 SGHRS, CDR2 YFSETQ. The length of the CDR3 is 14 residues. The CDR3 DNA is TGCGCCAGCAGCACCCGAGGTCCCCCCAATGAGCAGTTCTTC. It is translated as CASSTRGPPNEQFF.

This clone has only a few counts. The chain recombines TRBV30 with TRBJ1-5; D uncertain. In germline, CDR1 is GTSNPN, CDR2 SVGIG (reference sequence). The CDR3 has 13 residues. V was clipped by 2 bases and J by 4 bases, with 9 bases between them. CDR3 DNA sequence: TGTGCCTGGAGTATGGAGGGTAATCAGCCCCAGCATTTT. Its translation is CAWSMEGNQPQHF.

The chain employs TRBV19 and TRBJ1-1; D unclear. Per the germline V gene, CDR1 is LNHDA and CDR2 is SQIVND (reference sequence). The CDR3 sequence is 11 residues long. V gave up 6 bases and J gave up 6 bases, with 8 bases separating them. The CDR3 DNA reads TGTGCCAGTAGCACCAGATCTGAAGCTTTCTTT. Amino acid sequence: CASSTRSEAFF.

In its sample, this clone was seen once. The chain couples TRBV2 to TRBJ2-5; 9 nucleotides agree with TRBD1. The CDR3 spans 13 residues. The ends lost 8 bases at V and 3 bases at J; junction bases unmatched: 4. From germline, CDR1 is SNHLY and CDR2 FYNNEI. In DNA form, the CDR3 reads TGTGCCAGCTCTACAGGGGGCGAAGAGACCCAGTACTTC. It codes for CASSTGGEETQYF.

The chain couples TRBV6-5 to TRBJ1-1, with TRBD1 matching over 11 bases. The V gene's germline CDR1 is MNHEY and CDR2 SVGAGI. This CDR3 has 14 residues. The V and J ends lost 6 bases and 10 bases, in that order; junction bases with no gene match: 10. For the CDR3, the DNA is TGTGCCAGCAGAGCCAACCGGGACAGGGGGGGAGCTTTCTTT. It translates to CASRANRDRGGAFF.

The chain employs TRBV4-1 and TRBJ1-4, with a possible D match to TRBD1 (5 bases). V was cut by 1 base and J by 1 base, with 10 bases left in between. Germline loops: CDR1 MGHRA, CDR2 YSYEKL. This CDR3 has 16 amino acids. The CDR3 coding sequence is TGCGCCAGCAGCCAAGGGGACGGACGAACTAATGAAAAACTGTTTTTT. Protein: CASSQGDGRTNEKLFF.

In DNA form, the CDR3 reads TGTGCCTGGAGTGTGGGTGACAGGAATTCACCCCTCCACTTT. As protein: CAWSVGDRNSPLHF. The chain joins TRBV30 to TRBJ1-6; the D gene is possibly TRBD1 (6 bases). This CDR3 has 14 amino acids. The germline V and J ends were trimmed by 0 bases and 7 bases, with 10 bases remaining between them. The germline gives CDR1 GTSNPN, CDR2 SVGIG (reference sequence).

V gene TRBV30 combines with J gene TRBJ1-5, with 7 nucleotides matching TRBD1. Looked up from germline, CDR1 is GTSNPN and CDR2 is SVGIG (reference sequence). The CDR3 runs 16 residues. J lost 2 bases, V lost 1 base, and 8 bases had no gene match. CDR3 bases: TGTGCCTGGAGTGCCGATGCAGGGGGAGGCAATCAGCCCCAGCATTTT. It yields the protein CAWSADAGGGNQPQHF.

As regards this clone: Within the sample, other DNA sequences also encode this same CDR3. The genes are TRBV30 and TRBJ2-7; a weak D match, TRBD2 (5 bases). Looked up from germline, CDR1 is GTSNPN and CDR2 is SVGIG (reference sequence). This CDR3 comprises 12 residues. The V gene lost 0 bases and the J gene lost 6 bases, with 9 bases spanning the gap. CDR3: CAWSVRGSEQYF. In DNA form, the CDR3 reads TGTGCCTGGAGTGTACGAGGGTCCGAGCAGTACTTC.

This sequence joins TRBV6-5 and TRBJ1-4; TRBD1 might be the D (6 bases). V was cut by 6 bases and J by 10 bases, with 18 bases left in between. Per the germline V gene, CDR1 is MNHEY and CDR2 is SVGAGI. The CDR3 is 14 residues long. CDR3 protein: CASRPRWGGGKLFF. CDR3 nucleotides: TGTGCCAGCAGACCCCGATGGGGAGGGGGAAAACTGTTTTTT.

This clone was detected a few times. The chain employs TRBV7-9 and TRBJ2-2; a possible D gene is TRBD2 (6 bases). Trimming left V 2 bases short and J 5 bases short, with 9 bases between. Germline values: CDR1 SEHNR, CDR2 FQNEAQ (reference sequence). There are 14 residues in the CDR3. The CDR3 DNA sequence: TGTGCCAGCAGCTTATCCGGGACTACCGGGGAGCTGTTTTTT. This encodes CASSLSGTTGELFF.

The chain joins TRBV15 to TRBJ2-5; D is perhaps TRBD2 (5 bases). Trimming took off 3 bases at V and 5 bases at J, with 10 bases between the two ends. The CDR3 loop spans 13 amino acids. Germline loops: CDR1 LNHNV, CDR2 YYDKDF (reference sequence). CDR3 region: CATSREVWETQYF. CDR3 coding DNA: TGTGCCACCAGCAGGGAGGTTTGGGAGACCCAGTACTTC.

This chain connects TRBV9 to TRBJ1-5; D is ambiguous. The V gene lost 3 bases and the J gene lost 2 bases, with 15 bases spanning the gap. The CDR3 sequence is 16 residues long. Germline loops: CDR1 SGDLS, CDR2 YYNGEE. In nucleotides, the CDR3 is TGTGCCAGCAGCGCGGGCGCGGGCACTGGCAATCAGCCCCAGCATTTT. Translating it yields CASSAGAGTGNQPQHF.

This clone was observed a single time. The rearrangement uses TRBV29-1 and TRBJ2-5; 7 positions agree with TRBD2. Germline V gene sequence: CDR1 SQVTM, CDR2 ANQGSEA. V trimming: 4 bases; J trimming: 5 bases; junction bases outside the gene matches: 13. The length of the CDR3 is 15 residues. CDR3 coding DNA: TGCAGCGTTGGGGGAGGGCAAATAGCTCCCGAGACCCAGTACTTC. Translated: CSVGGGQIAPETQYF.

The chain carries TRBV29-1 and TRBJ2-5; D is unresolved. The CDR3 runs 12 residues. V lost 2 bases and J lost 4, with 8 bases in between. Germline V gene data show CDR1 as SQVTM and CDR2 as ANQGSEA. CDR3 bases: TGCAGCGTTGAAAAACTGGGAGAGACCCAGTACTTC. Translation: CSVEKLGETQYF.

The chain links TRBV5-1 to TRBJ2-2, with D maybe TRBD1 (6 bases). The CDR3 is made up of 14 amino acids. Trimming took off 0 bases at V and 6 bases at J, with 9 bases between the two ends. Germline V CDR1 and CDR2: SGHRS, YFSETQ. The CDR3 sequence: CASSLEGVAGELFF. In nucleotides, the CDR3 is TGCGCCAGCAGCTTGGAGGGGGTCGCCGGGGAGCTGTTTTTT.

This clone was detected only once. The genes are TRBV6-5 and TRBJ2-1; D is unresolved. This CDR3 contains 14 residues. Germline-derived CDR1 and CDR2 are MNHEY and SVGAGI. Trimming took off 0 bases at V and 7 bases at J, with 10 bases between the two ends. The CDR3 nucleotides read TGTGCCAGCAGTTACTCAGAGTTCGGGAATGAGCAGTTCTTC. This sequence encodes CASSYSEFGNEQFF.

CDR3 nucleotides: TGTGCCAGCAGCTTAGGTCACCATAATTCACCCCTCCACTTT. It yields the protein CASSLGHHNSPLHF. The chain links TRBV7-6 to TRBJ1-6; unclear D gene. V shed 1 base and J shed 5 bases, with 6 bases lying between them. The germline CDR1 and CDR2 sequences are SGHVS and FNYEAQ. The CDR3 runs 14 residues.

The rearrangement joins TRBV6-6 to TRBJ2-3; 7 bases are a match to TRBD2. The CDR3 spans 14 residues. Germline V gene lookup returns CDR1 MNHNY and CDR2 SVGAGI (reference sequence). The V segment lost 6 bases and the J segment 2 bases; nucleotides outside the gene matches: 5. The CDR3 here is CASSRGGNTDTQYF. The CDR3 DNA is TGTGCCAGCAGCCGCGGGGGAAACACAGATACGCAGTATTTT.

The V and J genes are TRBV29-1 and TRBJ2-1; D not certain. The CDR3 has 13 amino acids. Germline-derived CDR1 and CDR2 are SQVTM and ANQGSEA. Trimming cost V 5 bases and J 0 bases, with 8 bases left between them. The chain's CDR3 is CSVRTGSYNEQFF. The CDR3 DNA is TGCAGCGTTCGGACGGGCTCCTACAATGAGCAGTTCTTC.